The source of this T cell receptor beta chain is a study of blood T cell repertoires in COVID-19. Authors' data handling: Researchers report that nucleated cell counts were estimated from reference gene primer amplification. TCRdb's table, derived via immunoSEQ multiplex PCR, lists solely in-frame clones and lacks some. For V, J and clone size, that table is used; D and trimming come from the DNA. The sample lists about 220,000 clones, about four fifths seen once, with approximately 3.6% in the top ten. Those who participated ranged in age from about 18 to 89 years and resided in some 24 US areas. Cohorts were assigned according to the clinical history that participants reported. Two negative PCRs, clearance, or symptom resolution were required of recovered Cohort 3 donors. This clonotype was sampled from a woman aged 60-75 years who had recovered from COVID-19. Sequencing was carried out using PBMCs or T cells enriched from blood (not recorded which).

Written as DNA, the CDR3 is TGTGCCTGGAGTGAGTATCAGGGCCTGGACTATGGCTACACCTTC. This translates into CAWSEYQGLDYGYTF. The chain has TRBV30 and TRBJ1-2; maybe TRBD1 (5 bases). V was pared by 1 base and J by 3 bases, with 15 bases between. This CDR3 has 15 amino acids. The germline V gene has CDR1 GTSNPN and CDR2 SVGIG (reference sequence).